This section outlines one T cell receptor (beta chain) sequence together with its context. This clonotype was seen only once. Its binding antigen is unknown. Base qualities are not recorded, but no much larger clone differs from it by a single base. One read is thin evidence. This sample was taken from a study of vaccination and CD4 T cells after COVID-19 (dated by TCRdb to the early 2020s). Background on the whole study: Convalescent patients had a positive SARS-CoV-2 result on nasal swab PCR, and of these patients, under ten had mild disease and one had severe disease. Control cultures received a CEFX viral epitope pool as the positive control, an HIV-1 Nef peptide pool as the negative control, or no peptide. In around 10 COVID-19 convalescent patients and a few infection-naive healthy vaccine recipients, researchers compared the spike-specific CD4+ TCR repertoire from before mRNA vaccination with the repertoire from after. Post-COVID blood samples were collected from convalescent patients a median of around 96 days after diagnosis, with a range of about 30 to 161 days. The cultures were stimulated with overlapping spike peptide pools from SARS-CoV-2 and from the common cold coronaviruses HCoV-NL63, HCoV-OC43 and HCoV-229E. In the convalescent cohort there were six males and four females, among whom were two Hispanic individuals, seven Caucasians, two Asians and one multiracial person. Post-vaccine blood samples were taken a median of about 72 days after the second vaccine dose, with a range of roughly 13 to 250 days. Participants received two doses of either the Pfizer-BioNTech BNT162b2 vaccine (n=8) or the Moderna mRNA-1273 vaccine (n=2).

What the authors observed across the whole study: An increase in the median number of SARS-CoV-2-reactive clonotypes from 20 to 25 after infection to some 40 after vaccination was observed, but the change was not found to be significant. Of the vaccine-specific clones in convalescent patients, 304 of 307, or nearly all, reacted only to SARS-CoV-2 spike and did not cross-react with common cold coronaviruses. In convalescent patients, a median about 86% of post-vaccine SARS-CoV-2-reactive clones were detected only after vaccination, and vaccine-specific priming was suggested by this finding. The study included relatively few convalescent patients and did not analyze early timepoints after natural infection.

According to the study, the label for this sample's treatment or condition signals: roughly 10-day PBMC culture with coronavirus spike peptide pools or control peptides (ViraFEST assay). The ViraFEST assay, used in the study, expanded antigen-specific T cells with peptide pools and then identified the expanded clonotypes through TCR sequencing. The convalescent patients' positive SARS-CoV-2 PCR tests were from March to December 2020, which was before the Alpha, Beta and Delta variants emerged in the United States. Two million PBMCs per well were cultured in IMDM with approximately 5% human AB serum and 8.5 to 10 IU/ml IL-2, plus 10 ug/ml peptide pools. Half of the culture medium was replaced with fresh IL-2-containing medium on days 3 and 7. After roughly 11 days of culture, CD4+ T cells were isolated by negative selection with the EasySep CD4+ T cell isolation kit. PBMCs were separated from whole blood using Ficoll-Paque Plus gradient centrifugation and then either used fresh or cryopreserved at -140C. In general, triplicate wells were set up for every culture condition.

Libraries were made using PCR. TCR sequencing of DNA from cultured CD4+ T cells used the Oncomine TCR Beta short-read assay at the Johns Hopkins FTIC core. Genomic DNA was extracted from the cultured CD4+ T cells with the QIAamp micro DNA kit. Oncomine TCR Beta libraries made from cultured CD4+ T cells were pooled using unique dual indexes and sequenced on an Illumina iSeq 100. As for how the authors treated the data: Non-productive sequences were removed, and CDR3s not starting with C, not ending with F or W, or shorter than 7 amino acids were discarded. Antigen-specific clonotypes were identified using the MANAFEST web application through comparison of peptide-stimulated wells with reference and other culture wells. Positive clones required FDR below 0.05, an odds ratio above 5, and productive frequency above 0.1% in at least two of three replicate wells. Cross-reactive clonotypes were defined as significantly expanded in both SARS-CoV-2 spike wells and at least one common cold coronavirus spike condition. Levenshtein distances (stringdist) and unrooted phylogenetic trees (ape) in R version 3.6.1 were used to assess CDR3 homology. TCRdb redid the processing of the public reads, applying fastp at Q25 and MiXCR, and retained in-frame beta chains. When rows share a CDR3 protein, they turn into one entry using the most common DNA and genes. The V and J calls come from TCRdb's annotation, not from the publication. This sample gives around 16,000 distinct CDR3 sequences in total; 50% to 65% of them show up just once. The ten largest clones capture 20% of the sample.

The V and J ends are trimmed by 4 bases and 4 bases, leaving 11 bases between them. CDR3 length: 13 amino acids, cysteine to phenylalanine. The entry retains the CDR3 DNA only, 39 bases that are in frame from base 1. This sequence was found in a human donor who had recovered from COVID-19. The chain is assembled from TRBV12-3 or TRBV12-4 and TRBJ2-7, with TRBD1 as a weak D call on 5 bases. The sample consisted of CD4+ T cells from blood, cultured in vitro, taken before SARS-CoV-2 vaccination. The sequenced DNA: TGTGCCAGCAGTTCGGGCAGGGCATACGAGCAGTACTTC. The encoded protein is CASSSGRAYEQYF.